This T cell receptor beta chain was identified in a study of blood T cell repertoires in COVID-19. About the research overall: The United States, Italy and Spain were the sources of the acute and convalescent COVID-19 samples.

Authors' analysis steps: Amplification of reference gene primers was used by the study to estimate nucleated cell counts. Sequencing used immunoSEQ multiplex PCR; TCRdb keeps in-frame clones, though not all of them. The DNA was the basis for D and trimming; V, J and clone size are from that table. The sample has 45,000 to 55,000 clones; about 86% are singletons. CDR3 length: 13 residues. With 6 bases clipped from V and 2 bases from J, the junction kept 4 bases outside the gene matches. The germline gives CDR1 ENHRY, CDR2 SYGVKD. Regarding this clone: The sample contains more than one DNA sequence encoding this CDR3.

V usage is TRBV10-3 and J usage is TRBJ2-7, with TRBD1 matching 7 bases. Sequenced input: peripheral blood. The source of this sequence is a man between 65 and 79 years old with active COVID-19. In DNA form, the CDR3 reads TGTGCCATCAGGGGGGACAGCCCCTACGAGCAGTACTTC. This codes for CAIRGDSPYEQYF.